This note documents a single T cell receptor (beta chain) sequence. Its cognate antigen is unknown. The sample comes from a study of T cells in tumors after PD-1 blockade. Study-wide context: Each patient got pembrolizumab 200 mg every 3 weeks or cemiplimab 350 mg every 2 weeks.

Broader study findings: Blood contained about 40% of the tumor's TCR clonotypes.

Sequencing was performed with immunoSEQ multiplex PCR; in TCRdb, only in-frame clones are kept and a portion is missing. The sample lists about 47,000 clones; roughly three quarters were seen once. This CDR3 is 13 amino acids long. CDR1 SGHDT and CDR2 YYEEEE come from the germline V gene. V was cut by 0 bases and J by 3 bases, with 6 bases left in between. Tumor or blood genomic DNA was sequenced, with inputs of about 600 ng to 6,500 ng. The sequencing used PBMCs, collected before anti-PD-1 treatment. The chain carries TRBV5-6 and TRBJ1-1; D possibly corresponds to TRBD1 (5 bases). The sequence was obtained from a human donor with basal cell carcinoma. The CDR3 region has the DNA TGTGCCAGCAGCTTGGCAGGGTACACTGAAGCTTTCTTT. Its translation is CASSLAGYTEAFF.